This T cell receptor (beta chain) was recovered during a study of cytomegalovirus exposure and HLA in healthy donors. As for this clone: Its target is unknown.

Germline V CDR1 and CDR2: LGHNA, YSLEER. CDR3 size: 17 residues. V was pared by 0 bases and J by 0 bases, with 5 bases of the junction left unmatched. The PCR contained 60 Vbeta and 13 Jbeta primers. Here immunoSEQ multiplex PCR was the method, and the copy in TCRdb shows in-frame clones only, minus some. Of 100,000 to 150,000 clones detected, over 75% appear once; the ten largest clones hold over 1.5%. Study results and limitations: Previous analysis showed most TCR beta V segments were productive about 90% or about 30% of the time. Immune exposure information available was restricted to CMV serostatus. In a later analysis, common viral pathogens appeared linked to several of the most significant clusters. In vitro assays verified that three CMV-associated chains recognized CMV antigens specifically.

The chain combines TRBV4-3 with TRBJ2-3, with 8 bases identical to TRBD2. Sample: PBMCs. The sequence was collected from a boy aged 10-17 years in good health and CMV-seronegative. DNA for the CDR3: TGCGCCAGCAGCCAAGAGCTACCGGGGGGGAGCACAGATACGCAGTATTTT. As protein: CASSQELPGGSTDTQYF.